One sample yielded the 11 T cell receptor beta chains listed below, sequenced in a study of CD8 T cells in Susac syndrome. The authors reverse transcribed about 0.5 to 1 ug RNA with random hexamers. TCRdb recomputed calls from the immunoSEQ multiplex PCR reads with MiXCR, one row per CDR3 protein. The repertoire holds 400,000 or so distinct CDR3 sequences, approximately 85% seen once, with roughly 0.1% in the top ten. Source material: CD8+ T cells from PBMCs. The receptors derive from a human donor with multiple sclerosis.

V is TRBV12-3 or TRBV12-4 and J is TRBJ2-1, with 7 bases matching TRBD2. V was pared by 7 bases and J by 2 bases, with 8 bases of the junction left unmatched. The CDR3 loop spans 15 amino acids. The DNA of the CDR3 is TGTGCCAGCATCCAGCGGGGATACCCCTACAATGAGCAGTTCTTC. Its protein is CASIQRGYPYNEQFF.

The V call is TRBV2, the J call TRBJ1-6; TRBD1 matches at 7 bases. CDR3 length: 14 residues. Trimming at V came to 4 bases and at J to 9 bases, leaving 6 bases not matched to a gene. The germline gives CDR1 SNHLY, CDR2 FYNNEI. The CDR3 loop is CASSGAGGFSPLHF. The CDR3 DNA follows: TGTGCCAGCAGTGGGGCAGGGGGTTTTTCACCCCTCCACTTT.

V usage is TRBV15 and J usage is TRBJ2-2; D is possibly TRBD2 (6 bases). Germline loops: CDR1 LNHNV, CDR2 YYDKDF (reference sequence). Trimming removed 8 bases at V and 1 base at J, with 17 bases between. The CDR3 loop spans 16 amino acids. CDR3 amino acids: CATGNLAPGNTGELFF. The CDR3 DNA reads TGTGCCACCGGTAATCTAGCGCCAGGGAACACCGGGGAGCTGTTTTTT.

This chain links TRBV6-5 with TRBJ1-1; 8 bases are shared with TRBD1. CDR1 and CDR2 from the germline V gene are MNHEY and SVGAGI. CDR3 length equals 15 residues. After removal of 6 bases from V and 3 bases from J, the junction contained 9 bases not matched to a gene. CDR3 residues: CASRTGGFRDTEAFF. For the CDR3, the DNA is TGTGCCAGCAGAACAGGGGGGTTTCGAGACACTGAAGCTTTCTTT.

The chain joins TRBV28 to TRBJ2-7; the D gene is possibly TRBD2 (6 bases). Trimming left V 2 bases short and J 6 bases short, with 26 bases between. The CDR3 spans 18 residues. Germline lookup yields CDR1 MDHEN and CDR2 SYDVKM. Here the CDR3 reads CASSLALSEDRGSGEQYF. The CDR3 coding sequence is TGTGCCAGCAGTTTAGCCCTGTCGGAAGATCGGGGGTCAGGCGAGCAGTACTTC.

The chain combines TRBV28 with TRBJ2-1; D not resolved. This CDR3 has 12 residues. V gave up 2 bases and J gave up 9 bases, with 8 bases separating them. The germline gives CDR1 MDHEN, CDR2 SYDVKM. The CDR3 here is CASSLGHLEQFF. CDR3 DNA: TGTGCCAGCAGTTTAGGGCACCTTGAGCAGTTCTTC.

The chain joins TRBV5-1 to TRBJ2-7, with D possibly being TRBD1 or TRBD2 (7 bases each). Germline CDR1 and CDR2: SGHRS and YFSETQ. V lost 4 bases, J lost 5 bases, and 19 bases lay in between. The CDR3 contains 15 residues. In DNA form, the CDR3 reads TGCGCCAGCAGCGCCAGGGGGGGCGGTATCGACGAGCAGTACTTC. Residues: CASSARGGGIDEQYF.

The CDR3 DNA sequence: TGTGCCACCAGCAGGACAACCTCTGGGGCCAACGTCCTGACTTTC. This gives the protein CATSRTTSGANVLTF. This chain uses TRBV15 with TRBJ2-6, with D uncertain. The germline gives CDR1 LNHNV, CDR2 YYDKDF (reference sequence). This CDR3 has 15 residues. V was shortened by 3 bases and J by 0 bases, with 6 bases between the two germline ends.

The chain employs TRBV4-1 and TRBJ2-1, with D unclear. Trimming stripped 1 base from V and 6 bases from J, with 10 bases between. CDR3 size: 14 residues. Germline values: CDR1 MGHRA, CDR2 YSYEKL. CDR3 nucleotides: TGCGCCAGCAGCCAAGGAGCAGGCCCCAATGAGCAGTTCTTC. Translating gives CASSQGAGPNEQFF.

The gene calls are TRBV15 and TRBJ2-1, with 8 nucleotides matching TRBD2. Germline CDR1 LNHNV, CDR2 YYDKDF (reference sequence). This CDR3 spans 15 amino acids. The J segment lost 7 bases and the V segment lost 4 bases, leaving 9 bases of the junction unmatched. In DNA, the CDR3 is TGTGCCACCAGCACACTCCCACTAGCGGCAAATGAGCAGTTCTTC. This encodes CATSTLPLAANEQFF. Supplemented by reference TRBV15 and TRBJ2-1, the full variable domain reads DAMVIQNPRYQVTQFGKPVTLSCSQTLNHNVMYWYQQKSSQAPKLLFHYYDKDFNNEADTPDNFQSRRPNTSFCFLDIRSPGLGDTAMYLCATSTLPLAANEQFFGPGTRLTVL.

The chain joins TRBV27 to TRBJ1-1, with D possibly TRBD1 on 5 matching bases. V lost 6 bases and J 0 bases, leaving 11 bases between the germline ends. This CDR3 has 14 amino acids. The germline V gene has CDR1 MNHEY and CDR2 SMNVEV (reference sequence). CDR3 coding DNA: TGTGCCAGCAGACCGGGACTCTTGAACACTGAAGCTTTCTTT. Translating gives CASRPGLLNTEAFF.